This paragraph reports one T cell receptor beta chain. Original handling: Amplification of reference gene primers provided the estimated nucleated cell counts. Generated by immunoSEQ multiplex PCR, the TCRdb table keeps only in-frame clones and is missing some. V, J and clone size derive from that table, while D and trimming were established from the DNA sequence. The repertoire consists of around 170,000 clones, with 65% to 90% occurring once and the leading ten covering about 9.7%. The sample comes from a study of blood T cell repertoires in COVID-19. Losses at the gene ends were 0 bases for V and 2 bases for J; bases not matched to a gene: 6. CDR3 length equals 17 residues. Germline-derived CDR1 and CDR2 are SGHNT and YYREEE (reference sequence).

The source is a man in his forties or fifties with active or convalescent COVID-19. The rearrangement uses TRBV5-4 and TRBJ2-4; 9 bases agree with TRBD1. Input material: peripheral blood. The CDR3 region has the DNA TGTGCCAGCAGCTTGGCGGGACAGGGAGCGACCAAAAACATTCAGTACTTC. It translates to CASSLAGQGATKNIQYF.